What follows describes a single TCR beta chain. Its antigen remains unidentified. For sequencing, an Illumina HiSeq 2000 was employed. TCR beta cDNA libraries were prepared using 5'RACE template switching, which introduced a universal primer site and unique molecular identifiers. cDNA synthesis was primed from the TCR beta constant segment, followed by two successive PCR amplification steps. The study's processing was this. MIGEC handled demultiplexing of the reads and grouping by UMI, while MiTCR was used to assemble and quantify clonotypes. Only TCR cDNA sequences supported by at least two reads were kept to exclude erroneous sequences. The tcR package was used for downstream repertoire analysis, and clonotypes were matched between fractions using CDR3 nucleotide sequence together with V segment. VDJmatch was used to annotate antigen specificity against VDJdb, with one amino acid substitution in CDR3 allowed. The reads, reprocessed by TCRdb, yield one row per CDR3 protein sequence and no DNA. TCRdb, rather than the study authors, made the V and J calls. The sample's records list 140,000 or so distinct CDR3 sequences. About 12% of the sample goes to the ten largest clones.

CDR1 and CDR2 were assigned from the germline V gene (reference sequence) as LGHDT and YNNKEL. Including cysteine and phenylalanine, the CDR3 has 15 amino acids. No DNA is recorded. This entry comes from a study of T cells expressing NK-cell markers (dated by TCRdb to the early 2020s). As for the study more broadly: Three sorted T-cell subsets (CD3+CD56+NKG2C+, CD3+CD56+NKG2C- and CD3+CD56-NKG2C+) from seven to nine donors had their TCR beta-chain repertoires profiled. Among the eight sequenced donors, seven were HCMV-seropositive and one was HCMV-seronegative. All eight donors whose samples were sequenced were randomly selected healthy volunteers, three of them men and five women. Libraries were sequenced as 2 x 150 bp reads on Illumina HiSeq 2000/2500, MiSeq or NextSeq.

To determine HCMV serostatus, a commercial ELISA kit was used to detect HCMV-specific IgG in serum. Ficoll density gradient centrifugation was used to isolate peripheral blood mononuclear cells from blood. Beyond this particular receptor, the publication reports: In more than five donors, the dominant CD3+CD56+NKG2C+ clonotypes were found to rank among the top 10 CD8+ clonotypes and to make up 1.0-7.0% of CD8+ T cells. Whether the expanded NKG2C-expressing T cell clones were specific for HCMV antigens remained unclear. Those dominant clonotypes were again the most abundant among CD3+CD56-NKG2C+ cells in a handful of donors, at roughly 25-65%.

The specimen was blood T cells: a sorted CD56 or NKG2C T cell subset, CD4+ or CD8+ T cells, or bulk PBMC T cells (not recorded which). The rearranged segments are TRBV3-1 and TRBJ2-7; the TRBD1 assignment by TCRdb is unverifiable without DNA. This TCR came from a man aged 18 to 29 in good health. Donor details come from another sample of the same person, matched by shared clones. This receptor carries the CDR3 CASRPNRGPSYEQYF.